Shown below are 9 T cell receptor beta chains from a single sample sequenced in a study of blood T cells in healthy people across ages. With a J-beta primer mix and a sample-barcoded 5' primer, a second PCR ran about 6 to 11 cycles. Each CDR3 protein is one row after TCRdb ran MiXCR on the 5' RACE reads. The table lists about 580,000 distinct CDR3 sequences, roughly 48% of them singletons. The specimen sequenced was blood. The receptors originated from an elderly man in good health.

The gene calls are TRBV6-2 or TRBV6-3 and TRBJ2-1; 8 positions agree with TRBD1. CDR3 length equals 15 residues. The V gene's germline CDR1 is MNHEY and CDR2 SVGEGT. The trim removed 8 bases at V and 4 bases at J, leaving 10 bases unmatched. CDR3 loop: CASHRTGTQYNEQFF. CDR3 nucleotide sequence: TGTGCCAGCCATAGGACAGGGACTCAGTACAATGAGCAGTTCTTC.

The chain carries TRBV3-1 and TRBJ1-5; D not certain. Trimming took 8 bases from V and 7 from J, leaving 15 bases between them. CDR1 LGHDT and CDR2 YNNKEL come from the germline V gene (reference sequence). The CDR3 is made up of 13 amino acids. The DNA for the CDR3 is TGTGCCAGCTCCTACTCCTCCGCGCAGCCCCAGCATTTT. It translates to CASSYSSAQPQHF.

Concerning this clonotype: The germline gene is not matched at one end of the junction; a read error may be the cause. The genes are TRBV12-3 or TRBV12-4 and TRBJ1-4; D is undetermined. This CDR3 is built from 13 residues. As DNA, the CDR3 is TGTGCCGGCAGCCCGGGCTTCCACGGAAAACTGTTTTTT. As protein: CAGSPGFHGKLFF.

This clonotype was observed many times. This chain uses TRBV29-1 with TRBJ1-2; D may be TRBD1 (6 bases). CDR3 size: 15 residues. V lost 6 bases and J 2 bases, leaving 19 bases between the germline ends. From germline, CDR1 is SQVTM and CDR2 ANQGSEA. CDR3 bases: TGCAGCGTGTCAGTAATCAGGGGCGCCAACTATGGCTACACCTTC. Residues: CSVSVIRGANYGYTF. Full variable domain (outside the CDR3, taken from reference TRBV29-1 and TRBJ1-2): SAVISQKPSRDICQRGTSLTIQCQVDSQVTMMFWYRQQPGQSLTLIATANQGSEATYESGFVIDKFPISRPNLTFSTLTVSNMSPEDSSIYLCSVSVIRGANYGYTFGSGTRLTVV.

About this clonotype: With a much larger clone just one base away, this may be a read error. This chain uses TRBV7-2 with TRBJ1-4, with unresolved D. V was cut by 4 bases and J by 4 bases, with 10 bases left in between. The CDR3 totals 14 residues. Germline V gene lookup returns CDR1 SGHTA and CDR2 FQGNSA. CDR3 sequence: CASSSSGLNEKLFF. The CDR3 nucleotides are TGTGCCAGCAGCTCGAGTGGACTTAATGAAAAACTGTTTTTT.

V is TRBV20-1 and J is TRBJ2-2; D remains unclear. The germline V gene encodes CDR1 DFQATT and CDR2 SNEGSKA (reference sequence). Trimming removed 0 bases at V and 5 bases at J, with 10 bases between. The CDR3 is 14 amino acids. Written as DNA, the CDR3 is TGCAGTGCTAGAGATTCGGCCCGAACCGGGGAGCTGTTTTTT. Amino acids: CSARDSARTGELFF.

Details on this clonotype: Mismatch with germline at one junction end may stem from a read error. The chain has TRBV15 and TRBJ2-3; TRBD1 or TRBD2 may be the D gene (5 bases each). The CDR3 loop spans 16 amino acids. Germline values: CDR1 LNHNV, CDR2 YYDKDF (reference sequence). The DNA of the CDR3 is TGTGCCACCAGCGGGACCCCTGGGCTAGTCACAGATACGCCGTATTTT. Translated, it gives CATSGTPGLVTDTPYF.

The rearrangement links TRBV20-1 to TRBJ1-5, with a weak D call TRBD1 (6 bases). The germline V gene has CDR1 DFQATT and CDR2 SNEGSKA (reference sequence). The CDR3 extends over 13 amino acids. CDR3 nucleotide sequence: TGCAGCGTTGGGGGGGGCAATGTTCAGCCCCAGCATTTT. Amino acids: CSVGGGNVQPQHF.

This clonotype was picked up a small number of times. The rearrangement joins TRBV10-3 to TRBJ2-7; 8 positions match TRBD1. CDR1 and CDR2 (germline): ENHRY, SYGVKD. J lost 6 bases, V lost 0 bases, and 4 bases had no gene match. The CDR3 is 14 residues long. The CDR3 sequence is CAISESHDRGEQYF. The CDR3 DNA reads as TGTGCCATCAGTGAGTCCCACGACAGGGGCGAGCAGTACTTC.